Listed below are T cell receptor beta chains from one sample, sequenced in a study of identical twins. TCRdb fed the 5' RACE reads into MiXCR, producing one record per CDR3 protein. Here the sample spans 550,000 to 700,000 distinct CDR3 sequences, roughly 20% being singletons. In addition, the sample was reused for a study of T cells expressing NK-cell markers.

The sample taken for sequencing was PBMCs. Receptors were obtained from a woman younger than 30 in good health. CDR3s include the opening cysteine and the closing phenylalanine or tryptophan. A D gene is named only where the DNA matches it firmly. A clone size is listed for some rows: how often the clone was seen (once, few, many), or a class if it is expanded.

V	J	D	size	DNA	CDR3
TRBV20-1	TRBJ2-5	-	many	TGCAGTGCTATTCCTCAGGGGGGAGAGACCCAGTACTTC	CSAIPQGGETQYF
TRBV29-1	TRBJ1-1	-	-	TGCAGCGGAGGGGACGTAACTAGGGGAGCTTTCTTT	CSGGDVTRGAFF
TRBV20-1	TRBJ2-7	-	few	TGCAGTGCTAATTCGGGGGACTCCTACGAGCAGTACTTC	CSANSGDSYEQYF
TRBV20-1	TRBJ2-1	-	many	TGCAGTGCTGAGGGGGGGGCCTCCTACAATGAGCAGTTCTTC	CSAEGGASYNEQFF
TRBV29-1	TRBJ2-1	-	few	TGCAGCGTAAGGGCGGGGACTCTCAATGAGCAGTTCTTC	CSVRAGTLNEQFF
TRBV5-6	TRBJ2-7	-	-	TGTGCCAGCAGCTTAGGAGGGTATATGGCCTACGAGCAGTACTTC	CASSLGGYMAYEQYF
TRBV5-1	TRBJ2-7	-	few	TGCGCCAGCAGGGTCGTGTCCTACGAGCAGTACTTC	CASRVVSYEQYF
TRBV5-1	TRBJ2-2	TRBD1	-	TGCGCCAGCAGCAGAGGACAGGGGGCCCACGGGGAGCTGTTTTTT	CASSRGQGAHGELFF
TRBV20-1	TRBJ1-1	TRBD1	-	TGCAGTGCTACTGGACAGGGGGCGAACACTGAAGCTTTCTTT	CSATGQGANTEAFF
TRBV4-1	TRBJ2-2	-	few	TGCGCCAGCAGCCAAGAAGGCCCCGGGGAGCTGTTTTTT	CASSQEGPGELFF
TRBV7-2	TRBJ2-1	-	-	TGTGCCAGCAGCCCTCGGGGGCTCCACAATGAGCAGTTCTTC	CASSPRGLHNEQFF
TRBV2	TRBJ2-1	TRBD2	-	TGTGCCAGCAGTGAGACTAGCGGCCAGTTCTTC	CASSETSGQFF
TRBV11-2	TRBJ2-1	-	few	TGTGCCAGCAGAACTGAGGGGGACTTCTCCTACAATGAGCAGTTCTTC	CASRTEGDFSYNEQFF
TRBV10-1	TRBJ2-1	TRBD2	-	TGCGCCAGCAGTTCTAGCGGGCGCCGAACTGATGAGCAGTTCTTC	CASSSSGRRTDEQFF
TRBV19	TRBJ2-7	TRBD2	-	TGTGCCAGTAGTCCAAGTTGGGGGGGGTACGAGCAGTACTTC	CASSPSWGGYEQYF
TRBV18	TRBJ2-1	-	-	TGTGCCAGCTCTTGGGGGATGAACAATGAGCAGTTCTTC	CASSWGMNNEQFF
TRBV9	TRBJ2-6	-	-	TGTGCCAGCAGCGTAGCTGGGGGACCGAACGTCCTGACTTTC	CASSVAGGPNVLTF
TRBV7-2	TRBJ2-3	TRBD1	-	TGTGCCAGCAGCACCGGACAGGGAAGAGATACGCAGTATTTT	CASSTGQGRDTQYF
TRBV10-3	TRBJ2-6	-	many	TGTGCCATGAGTACTGGGGCCAACGTCCTGACTTTC	CAMSTGANVLTF
TRBV6-6	TRBJ2-3	TRBD1	few	TGTGCCGTCCGGGACAGGTACACAGATACGCAGTATTTT	CAVRDRYTDTQYF
TRBV6-6	TRBJ1-5	-	many	TGTGCCAGCAGTCCTGGTCAGCCCCAGCATTTT	CASSPGQPQHF
TRBV7-9	TRBJ2-5	TRBD2	-	TGTGCCAGCAGCCTAATGGGAGGACTAGCGGAAGAGACCCAGTACTTC	CASSLMGGLAEETQYF
TRBV6-5	TRBJ2-5	-	-	TGTGCCAGCAGTAACCGTAGGGTGGAAGAGACCCAGTACTTC	CASSNRRVEETQYF
TRBV6-1	TRBJ2-7	-	-	TGTGCCAGCAGGGCGGCGGGGAACTACGAGCAGTACTTC	CASRAAGNYEQYF
TRBV3-1	TRBJ2-1	TRBD2	few	TGTGCCAGCAGCCAATTAGTTAATAGCGGGGGGGAAAGTTACAATGAGCAGTTCTTC	CASSQLVNSGGESYNEQFF
TRBV12-3/TRBV12-4	TRBJ1-2	-	many	TGTGCCAGCAGTTTGGGGACCTCCACCATTTATGGCTACACCTTC	CASSLGTSTIYGYTF
TRBV12-3/TRBV12-4	TRBJ2-4	TRBD1	few	TGTGCCAGCAGGTCATTACAGGGGTCCAAAAACATTCAGTACTTC	CASRSLQGSKNIQYF
TRBV20-1	TRBJ2-3	-	many	TGCAGTGCAGAGGGACCTCGCACAGATACGCAGTATTTT	CSAEGPRTDTQYF
TRBV7-9	TRBJ1-1	-	few	TGTGCCAGCAGCTTGATGGAGGGTTCCCCCTCTGAAGCTTTCTTT	CASSLMEGSPSEAFF
TRBV12-3/TRBV12-4	TRBJ1-2	-	many	TGTGCCAGCAGCTACAACTATGGCTACACCTTC	CASSYNYGYTF
TRBV12-3/TRBV12-4	TRBJ2-1	TRBD2	-	TGTGCCAGCAGACCTACTAGCGGGAGTCGTTACAATGAGCAGTTCTTC	CASRPTSGSRYNEQFF
TRBV7-2	TRBJ1-5	-	few	TGTGCCAGCAGCCCGCGCGGAAGTCAGCCCCAGCATTTT	CASSPRGSQPQHF
TRBV5-1	TRBJ1-6	-	-	TGCGCCAGCAGCGGGGGACACCTTAATTCACCCCTCCACTTT	CASSGGHLNSPLHF
TRBV12-3/TRBV12-4	TRBJ2-2	TRBD2	-	TGTGCCAGCAGAAGACTAGCGGGGGGCACCGGGGAGCTGTTTTTT	CASRRLAGGTGELFF
TRBV12-3/TRBV12-4	TRBJ2-3	-	-	TGTGCCAGCAGTTTACGACAGAACACAGATACGCAGTATTTT	CASSLRQNTDTQYF
TRBV29-1	TRBJ1-1	-	-	TGCAGCGTTGTAAGGCAGGGATCAGCTTTCTTT	CSVVRQGSAFF
TRBV10-3	TRBJ2-1	TRBD2	many	TGTGCCATCAGTGCATTGATAGCGGGGGGTCACGAGCAGTTCTTC	CAISALIAGGHEQFF
TRBV12-3/TRBV12-4	TRBJ1-2	TRBD1	many	TGTGCCAGCAGTCCCCGGACAGGGAGGAGTGGCTACACCTTC	CASSPRTGRSGYTF
TRBV2	TRBJ1-2	-	once	TGTGCCAGCGCCGTCCACGGACAGCGGGGAGGTGGCTACACCTTC	CASAVHGQRGGGYTF
TRBV6-1	TRBJ2-7	-	few	TGTGCCAGCAGCGTAGACGAGGAGTACTACGAGCAGTACTTC	CASSVDEEYYEQYF
TRBV27	TRBJ2-1	TRBD1	few	TGTGCCAGCAGTTTGGGGACAGGGGAATACAATGAGCAGTTCTTC	CASSLGTGEYNEQFF
TRBV20-1	TRBJ2-1	-	many	TGCAGTGCTACCCAAGGGCCCGGGGTAGGCAATGAGCAGTTCTTC	CSATQGPGVGNEQFF